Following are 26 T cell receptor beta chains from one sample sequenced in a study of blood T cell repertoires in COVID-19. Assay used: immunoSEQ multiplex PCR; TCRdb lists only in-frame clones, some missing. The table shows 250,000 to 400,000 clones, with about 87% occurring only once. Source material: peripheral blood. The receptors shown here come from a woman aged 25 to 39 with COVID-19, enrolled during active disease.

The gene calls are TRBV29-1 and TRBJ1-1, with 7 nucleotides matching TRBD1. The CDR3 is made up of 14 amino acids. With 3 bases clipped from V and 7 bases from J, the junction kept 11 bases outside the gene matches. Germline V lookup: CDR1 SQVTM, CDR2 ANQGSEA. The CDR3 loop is CSVDEGADLHEAFF. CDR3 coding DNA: TGCAGCGTTGACGAGGGGGCAGACCTACATGAAGCTTTCTTT.

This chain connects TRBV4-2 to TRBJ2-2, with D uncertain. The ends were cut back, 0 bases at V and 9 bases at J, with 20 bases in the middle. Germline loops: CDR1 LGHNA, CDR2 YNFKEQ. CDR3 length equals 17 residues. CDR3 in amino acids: CASSQDPAPNGLRELFF. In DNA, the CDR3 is TGTGCCAGCAGCCAAGACCCCGCCCCTAATGGTCTGAGGGAGCTGTTTTTT.

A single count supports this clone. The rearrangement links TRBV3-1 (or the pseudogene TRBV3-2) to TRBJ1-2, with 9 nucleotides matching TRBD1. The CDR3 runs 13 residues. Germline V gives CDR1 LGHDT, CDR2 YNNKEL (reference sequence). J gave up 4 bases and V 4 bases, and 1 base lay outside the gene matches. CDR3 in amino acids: CASSRGQGYGYTF. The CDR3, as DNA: TGTGCCAGCAGCCGGGGACAGGGCTATGGCTACACCTTC.

CDR3 bases: TGTGCCAGCAGCCCTCTGCGGGGGTACGAGCAGTACTTC. Translated: CASSPLRGYEQYF. V gene TRBV11-3 combines with J gene TRBJ2-7; 7 bases agree with TRBD2. The CDR3 is 13 amino acids. Germline V lookup: CDR1 SGHNT, CDR2 YENEEA. The V and J ends lost 5 bases and 4 bases, in that order; junction bases with no gene match: 5.

The CDR3 here is CAWSSARTGGVSPLHF. The CDR3 DNA reads TGTGCCTGGAGTTCTGCCAGAACAGGGGGCGTTTCACCCCTCCACTTT. The chain is built from TRBV30 and TRBJ1-6, with 9 positions matching TRBD1. Per the germline V gene, CDR1 is GTSNPN and CDR2 is SVGIG (reference sequence). The CDR3 is 16 amino acids. Germline trimming cut 2 bases from V and 9 bases from J; bases unmatched to any gene: 11.

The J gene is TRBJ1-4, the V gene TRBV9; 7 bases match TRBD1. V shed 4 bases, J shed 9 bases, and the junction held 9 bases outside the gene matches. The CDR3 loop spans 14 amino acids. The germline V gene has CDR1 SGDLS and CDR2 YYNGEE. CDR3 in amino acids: CASSSGTAGKKLFF. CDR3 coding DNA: TGTGCCAGCAGCTCCGGGACAGCCGGAAAAAAACTGTTTTTT.

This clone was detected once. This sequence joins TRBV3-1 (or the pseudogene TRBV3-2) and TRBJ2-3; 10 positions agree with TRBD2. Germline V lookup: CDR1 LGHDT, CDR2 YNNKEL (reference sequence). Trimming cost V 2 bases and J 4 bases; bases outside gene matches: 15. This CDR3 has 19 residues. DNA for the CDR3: TGTGCCAGCAGCCAAAGCAGGGGGCTAGCGGGGGTGGGAGCAGATACGCAGTATTTT. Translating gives CASSQSRGLAGVGADTQYF.

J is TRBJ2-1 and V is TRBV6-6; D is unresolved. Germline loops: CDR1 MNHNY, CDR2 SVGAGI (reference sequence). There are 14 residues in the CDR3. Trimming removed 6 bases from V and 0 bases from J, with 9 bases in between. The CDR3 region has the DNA TGTGCCAGCAGAGTAACGGGCTCCTACAATGAGCAGTTCTTC. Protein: CASRVTGSYNEQFF.

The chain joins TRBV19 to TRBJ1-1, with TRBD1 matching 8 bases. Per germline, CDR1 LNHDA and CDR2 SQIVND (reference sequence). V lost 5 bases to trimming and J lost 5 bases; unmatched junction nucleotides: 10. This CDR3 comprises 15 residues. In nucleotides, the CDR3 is TGTGCCAGTAGTCCCCGACAGGGGCCGGGAACTGAAGCTTTCTTT. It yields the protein CASSPRQGPGTEAFF.

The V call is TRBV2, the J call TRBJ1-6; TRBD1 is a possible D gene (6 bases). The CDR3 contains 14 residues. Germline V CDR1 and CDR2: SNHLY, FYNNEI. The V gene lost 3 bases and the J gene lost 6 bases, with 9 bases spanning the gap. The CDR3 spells CASSDRQANSPLHF. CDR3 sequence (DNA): TGTGCCAGCAGTGACAGACAGGCTAATTCACCCCTCCACTTT.

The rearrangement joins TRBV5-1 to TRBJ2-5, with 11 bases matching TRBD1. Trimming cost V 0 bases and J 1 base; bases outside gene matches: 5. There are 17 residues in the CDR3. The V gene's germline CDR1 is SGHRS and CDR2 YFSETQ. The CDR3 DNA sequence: TGCGCCAGCAGCTTGGCCGGGACAGGGGGGGCCCAAGAGACCCAGTACTTC. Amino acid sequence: CASSLAGTGGAQETQYF.

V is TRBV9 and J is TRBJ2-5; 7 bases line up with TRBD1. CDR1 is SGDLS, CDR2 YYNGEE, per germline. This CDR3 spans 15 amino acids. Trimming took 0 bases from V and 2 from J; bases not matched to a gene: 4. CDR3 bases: TGTGCCAGCAGCGTAGATGGGACAGATCAAGAGACCCAGTACTTC. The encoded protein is CASSVDGTDQETQYF.

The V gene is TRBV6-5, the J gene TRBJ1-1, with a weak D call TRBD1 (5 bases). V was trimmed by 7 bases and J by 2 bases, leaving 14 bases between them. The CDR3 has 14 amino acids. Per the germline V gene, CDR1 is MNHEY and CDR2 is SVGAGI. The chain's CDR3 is CASNQLQGNTEAFF. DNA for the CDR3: TGTGCCAGCAACCAGTTGCAGGGAAACACTGAAGCTTTCTTT.

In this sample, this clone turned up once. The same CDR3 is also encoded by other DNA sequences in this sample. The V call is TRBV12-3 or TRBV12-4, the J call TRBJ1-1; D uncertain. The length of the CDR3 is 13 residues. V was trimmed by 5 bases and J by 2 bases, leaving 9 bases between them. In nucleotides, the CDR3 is TGTGCCAGCAGTCCTGGGCTAAACACTGAAGCTTTCTTT. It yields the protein CASSPGLNTEAFF.

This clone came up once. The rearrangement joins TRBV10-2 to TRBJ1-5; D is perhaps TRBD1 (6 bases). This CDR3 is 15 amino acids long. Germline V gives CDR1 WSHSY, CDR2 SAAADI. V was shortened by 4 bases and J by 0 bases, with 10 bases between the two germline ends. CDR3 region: CASSVDSYSNQPQHF. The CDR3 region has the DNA TGCGCCAGCAGTGTGGACAGTTATAGCAATCAGCCCCAGCATTTT.

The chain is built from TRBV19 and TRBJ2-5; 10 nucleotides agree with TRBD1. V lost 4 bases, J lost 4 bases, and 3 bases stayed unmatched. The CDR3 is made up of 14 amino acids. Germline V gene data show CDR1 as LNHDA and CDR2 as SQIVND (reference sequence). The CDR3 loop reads CASSRGQGGETQYF. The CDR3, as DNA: TGTGCCAGTAGTAGAGGACAGGGGGGAGAGACCCAGTACTTC.

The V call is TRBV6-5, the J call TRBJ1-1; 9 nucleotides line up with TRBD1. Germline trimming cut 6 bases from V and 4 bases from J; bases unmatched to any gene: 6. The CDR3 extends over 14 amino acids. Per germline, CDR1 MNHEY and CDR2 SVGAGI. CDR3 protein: CASSPGQGATEAFF. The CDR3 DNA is TGTGCCAGCAGCCCGGGACAGGGAGCCACTGAAGCTTTCTTT.

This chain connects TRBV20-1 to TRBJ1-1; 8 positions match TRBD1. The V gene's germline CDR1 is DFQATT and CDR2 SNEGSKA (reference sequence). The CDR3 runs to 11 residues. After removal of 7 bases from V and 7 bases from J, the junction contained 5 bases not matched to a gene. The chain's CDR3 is CSGGQGNEAFF. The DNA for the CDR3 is TGCAGTGGCGGACAGGGCAATGAAGCTTTCTTT.

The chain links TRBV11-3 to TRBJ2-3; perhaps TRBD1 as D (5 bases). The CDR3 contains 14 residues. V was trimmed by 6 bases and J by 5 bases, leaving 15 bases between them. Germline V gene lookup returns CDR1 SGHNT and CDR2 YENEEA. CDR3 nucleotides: TGTGCCAGCAGTTCAGGGTTTAGTGAAGATACGCAGTATTTT. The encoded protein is CASSSGFSEDTQYF.

CDR3 nucleotide sequence: TGTGCCAGCAGCGTTACCAGGACAGGGGTGGCAGATACGCAGTATTTT. It yields the protein CASSVTRTGVADTQYF. This chain links TRBV11-2 with TRBJ2-3, with TRBD1 matching over 9 bases. The CDR3 is made up of 16 amino acids. The ends lost 5 bases at V and 4 bases at J; junction bases unmatched: 10. The germline CDR1 and CDR2 sequences are SGHAT and FQNNGV.

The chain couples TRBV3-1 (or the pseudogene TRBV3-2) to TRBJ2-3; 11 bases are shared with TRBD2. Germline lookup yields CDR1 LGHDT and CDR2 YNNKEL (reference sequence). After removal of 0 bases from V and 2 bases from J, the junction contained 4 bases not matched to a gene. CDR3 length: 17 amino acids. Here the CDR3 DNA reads TGTGCCAGCAGCCAAGATGAGACTAGCGGGGCCACAGATACGCAGTATTTT. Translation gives CASSQDETSGATDTQYF.

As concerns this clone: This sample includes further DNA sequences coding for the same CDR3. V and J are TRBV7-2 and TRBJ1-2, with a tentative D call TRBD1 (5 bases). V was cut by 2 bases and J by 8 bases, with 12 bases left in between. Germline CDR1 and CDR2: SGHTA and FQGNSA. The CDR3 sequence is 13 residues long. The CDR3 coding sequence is TGTGCCAGCAGCTTATCCGGGGGGGAAGGCTACACCTTC. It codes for CASSLSGGEGYTF.

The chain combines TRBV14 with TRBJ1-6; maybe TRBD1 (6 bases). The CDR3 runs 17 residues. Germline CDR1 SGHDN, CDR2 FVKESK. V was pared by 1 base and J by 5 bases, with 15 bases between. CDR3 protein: CASSQVRRTGHNSPLHF. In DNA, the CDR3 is TGTGCCAGCAGCCAAGTCCGAAGAACAGGGCATAATTCACCCCTCCACTTT.

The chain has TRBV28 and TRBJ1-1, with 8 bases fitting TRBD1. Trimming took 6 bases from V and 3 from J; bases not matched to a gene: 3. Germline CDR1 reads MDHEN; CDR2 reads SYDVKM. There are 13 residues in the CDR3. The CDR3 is CASRDRGYTEAFF. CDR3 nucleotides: TGTGCCAGCAGAGACAGGGGATACACTGAAGCTTTCTTT.

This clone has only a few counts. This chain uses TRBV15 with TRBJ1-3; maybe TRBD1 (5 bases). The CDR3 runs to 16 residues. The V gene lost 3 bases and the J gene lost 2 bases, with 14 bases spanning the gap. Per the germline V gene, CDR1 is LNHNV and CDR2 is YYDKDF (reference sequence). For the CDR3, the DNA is TGTGCCACCAGCAGTGACAGAGCTACTGCTGGAAACACCATATATTTT. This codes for CATSSDRATAGNTIYF.

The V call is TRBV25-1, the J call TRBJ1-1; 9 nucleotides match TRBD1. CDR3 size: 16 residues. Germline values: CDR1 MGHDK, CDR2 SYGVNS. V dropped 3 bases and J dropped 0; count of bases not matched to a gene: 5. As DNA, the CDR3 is TGTGCCAGCAGTGACCGGGACAGGGAAGTGAACACTGAAGCTTTCTTT. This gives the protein CASSDRDREVNTEAFF.